This TCR beta chain was sequenced during a study of T cell responses to AZD1222 COVID-19 vaccine. Here immunoSEQ multiplex PCR was the method, and the copy in TCRdb shows in-frame clones only, minus some. The sample holds roughly 140,000 clones, roughly 90% seen once. Concerning this clone: What it binds is not known.

Study-wide results and caveats: With dominance at 160-218 and 743-854, vaccine-associated CD4 TCRs spanned spike. Breadth and depth of Spike-specific TCRs rose after two AZD1222 doses. Just six AZD1222 recipients were seropositive at baseline.

The CDR3 totals 14 residues. Between the trimmed V and J ends, which lost 5 bases and 6 bases, there was a span of 17 bases. The germline gives CDR1 SEHNR, CDR2 FQNEAQ (reference sequence). The sequencing used peripheral blood, collected 28 days after the second AZD1222 dose. This TCR came from an adult who received the AZD1222 COVID-19 vaccine. The chain joins TRBV7-9 to TRBJ2-7; D is undetermined. CDR3 nucleotides: TGTGCCAGCAGCCCCCCCGGGCTCCAAGGCGAGCAGTACTTC. Its translation: CASSPPGLQGEQYF.